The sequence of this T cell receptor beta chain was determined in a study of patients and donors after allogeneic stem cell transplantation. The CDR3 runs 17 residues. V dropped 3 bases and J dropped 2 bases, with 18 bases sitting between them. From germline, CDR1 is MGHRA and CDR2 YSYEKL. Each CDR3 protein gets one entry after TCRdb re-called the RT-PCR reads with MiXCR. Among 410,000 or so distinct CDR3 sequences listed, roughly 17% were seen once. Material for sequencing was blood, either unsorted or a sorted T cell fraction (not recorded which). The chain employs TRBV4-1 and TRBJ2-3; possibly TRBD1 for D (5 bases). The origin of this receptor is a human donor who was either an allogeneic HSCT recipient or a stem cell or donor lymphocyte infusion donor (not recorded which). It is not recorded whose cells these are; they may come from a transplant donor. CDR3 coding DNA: TGCGCCAGCAGCCACGTCGGCAGGGAACCTTACACAGATACGCAGTATTTT. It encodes CASSHVGREPYTDTQYF.